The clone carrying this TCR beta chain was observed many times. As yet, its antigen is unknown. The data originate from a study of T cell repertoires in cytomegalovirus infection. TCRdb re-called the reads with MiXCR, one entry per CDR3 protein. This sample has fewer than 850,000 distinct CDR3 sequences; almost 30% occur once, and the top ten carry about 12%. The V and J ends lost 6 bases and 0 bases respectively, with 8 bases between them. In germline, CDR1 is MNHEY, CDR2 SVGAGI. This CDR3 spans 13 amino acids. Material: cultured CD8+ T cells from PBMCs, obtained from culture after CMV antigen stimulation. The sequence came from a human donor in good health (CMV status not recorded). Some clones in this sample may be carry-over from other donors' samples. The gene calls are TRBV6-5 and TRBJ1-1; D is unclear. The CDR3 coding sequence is TGTGCCAGCAGCACCTACATGAACACTGAAGCTTTCTTT. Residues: CASSTYMNTEAFF.